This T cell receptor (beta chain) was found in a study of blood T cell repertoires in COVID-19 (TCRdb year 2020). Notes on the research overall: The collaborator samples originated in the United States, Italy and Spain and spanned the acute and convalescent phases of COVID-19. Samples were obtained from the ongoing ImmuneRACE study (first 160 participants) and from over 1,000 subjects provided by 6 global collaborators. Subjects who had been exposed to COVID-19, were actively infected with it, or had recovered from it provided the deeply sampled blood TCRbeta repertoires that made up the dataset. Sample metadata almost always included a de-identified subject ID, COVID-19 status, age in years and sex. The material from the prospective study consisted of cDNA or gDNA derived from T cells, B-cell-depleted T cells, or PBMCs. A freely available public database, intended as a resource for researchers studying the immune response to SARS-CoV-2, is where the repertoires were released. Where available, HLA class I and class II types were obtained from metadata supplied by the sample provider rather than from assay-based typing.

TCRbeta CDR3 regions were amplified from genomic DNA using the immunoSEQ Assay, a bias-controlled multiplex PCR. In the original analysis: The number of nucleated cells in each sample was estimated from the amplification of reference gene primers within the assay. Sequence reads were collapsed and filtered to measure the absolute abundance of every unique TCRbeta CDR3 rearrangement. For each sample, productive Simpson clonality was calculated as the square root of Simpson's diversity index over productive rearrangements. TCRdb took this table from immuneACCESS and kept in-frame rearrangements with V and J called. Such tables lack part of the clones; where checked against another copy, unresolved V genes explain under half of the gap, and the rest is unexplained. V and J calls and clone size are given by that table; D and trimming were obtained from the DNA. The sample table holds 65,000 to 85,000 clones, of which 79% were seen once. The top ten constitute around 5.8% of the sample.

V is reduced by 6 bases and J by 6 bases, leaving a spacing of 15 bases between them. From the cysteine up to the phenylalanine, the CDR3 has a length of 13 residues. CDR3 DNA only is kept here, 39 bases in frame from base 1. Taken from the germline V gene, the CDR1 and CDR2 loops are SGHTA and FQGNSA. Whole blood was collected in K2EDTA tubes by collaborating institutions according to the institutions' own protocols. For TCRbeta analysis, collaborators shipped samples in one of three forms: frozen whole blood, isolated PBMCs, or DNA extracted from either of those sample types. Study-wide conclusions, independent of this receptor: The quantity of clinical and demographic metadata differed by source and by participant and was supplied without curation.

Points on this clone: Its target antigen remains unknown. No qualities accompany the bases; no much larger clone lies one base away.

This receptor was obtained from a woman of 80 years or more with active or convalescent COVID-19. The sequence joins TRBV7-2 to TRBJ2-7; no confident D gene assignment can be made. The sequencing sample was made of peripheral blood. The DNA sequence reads TGTGCCAGCAGGGAACAACAGTTCTCCGAGCAGTACTTC. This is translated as CASREQQFSEQYF.